Described below is a single T cell receptor (beta chain) sequence and its context. The sample comes from a study of blood T cell repertoires in COVID-19. Repertoires were generated with immunoSEQ multiplex PCR, while TCRdb's copy carries only in-frame clones and drops some. Of about 74,000 clones in the sample, roughly 90% were seen once. This CDR3 spans 13 amino acids. Between the trimmed V and J ends, which lost 4 bases and 6 bases, there was a span of 13 bases. Germline CDR1 is MGHRA and CDR2 is YSYEKL. This receptor was obtained from a man between 50 and 59 years old with acute or convalescent COVID-19. The gene calls are TRBV4-1 and TRBJ2-7, with D maybe TRBD1 (6 bases). The sequenced sample was peripheral blood. In nucleotides, the CDR3 is TGCGCCAGCAGCCTTACAGGGCTCGGCGAGCAGTACGTC. It translates to CASSLTGLGEQYV.